These 25 T cell receptor beta chains originate from one sample sequenced in a study of OX40 agonist ivuxolimab in advanced cancers. The method was immunoSEQ multiplex PCR; TCRdb's version includes in-frame clones alone and lacks a portion of them. Of 45,000 to 65,000 clones in the sample, 87% were seen once. This specimen was CD4+ or CD8+ T cells sorted from blood, taken in a trial of the OX40 agonist ivuxolimab. The receptor source for this set is an adult with an advanced solid tumor such as melanoma, head and neck, liver or kidney cancer.

V usage is TRBV7-6 and J usage is TRBJ2-5; 12 bases fit TRBD1. The CDR3 consists of 17 residues. Germline CDR1 and CDR2: SGHVS and FNYEAQ. With V trimmed by 4 bases and J by 2 bases, 8 bases remained unmatched. CDR3 loop: CASSSGQGAHPQETQYF. The CDR3 nucleotides are TGTGCCAGCAGCTCGGGACAGGGGGCGCATCCGCAAGAGACCCAGTACTTC.

The chain couples TRBV30 to TRBJ1-1; 8 positions match TRBD1. Germline V CDR1 and CDR2: GTSNPN, SVGIG (reference sequence). This CDR3 is 15 amino acids long. The V gene end was trimmed by 0 bases and the J gene end by 9 bases; junction bases not matched to a gene: 12. The CDR3 DNA sequence: TGTGCCTGGAGTGTAAAGGGGTCGGACAGGGTGAAAGCTTTCTTT. Encoded protein: CAWSVKGSDRVKAFF.

The chain has TRBV9 and TRBJ1-1, with D unclear. The germline V gene has CDR1 SGDLS and CDR2 YYNGEE. The CDR3 is 14 residues long. V was cut by 4 bases and J by 1 base, with 11 bases left in between. The CDR3 DNA follows: TGTGCCAGCAGCTTCCGCGGGCCGAACACTGAAGCTTTCTTT. Translation: CASSFRGPNTEAFF.

In DNA, the CDR3 is TGTGCCAGCAGTTACATTCGGTATAGCAATCAGCCCCAGCATTTT. Protein sequence: CASSYIRYSNQPQHF. The chain recombines TRBV6-5 with TRBJ1-5; D gene ambiguous. The CDR3 contains 15 residues. V was pared by 2 bases and J by 0 bases, with 8 bases between. CDR1 is MNHEY and CDR2 is SVGAGI in the germline V gene.

The DNA of the CDR3 is TGTGCCAGCAGGCCCACTGACAGGTCGGGGGCCTACGAGCAGTACGTC. This translates into CASRPTDRSGAYEQYV. The V and J genes are TRBV28 and TRBJ2-7; the D call may be TRBD1 or TRBD2 (6 bases each). The germline gives CDR1 MDHEN, CDR2 SYDVKM. With 6 bases removed from V and 2 bases from J, the gap between germline ends came to 20 bases. The CDR3 is 16 amino acids.

This clone appeared a single time. The chain is built from TRBV4-3 and TRBJ2-1; 9 nucleotides agree with TRBD2. After removal of 0 bases from V and 8 bases from J, the junction contained 5 bases not matched to a gene. The V gene's germline CDR1 is LGHNA and CDR2 YSLEER. There are 15 residues in the CDR3. The CDR3 DNA is TGCGCCAGCAGCCAAGATAAGCGGGAGGCCGATGAGCAGTTCTTC. The encoded protein is CASSQDKREADEQFF.

This rearrangement joins TRBV5-6 to TRBJ1-2; a possible D gene is TRBD1 (6 bases). Germline-derived CDR1 and CDR2 are SGHDT and YYEEEE. V was clipped by 4 bases and J by 4 bases, with 14 bases between them. This CDR3 region has 14 residues. The CDR3 DNA follows: TGTGCCAGCAGCGGCAGGGGATCGGGCTATGGCTACACCTTC. Translated: CASSGRGSGYGYTF.

The chain is built from TRBV28 and TRBJ1-2; D uncertain. The CDR3 consists of 14 residues. Germline CDR1 MDHEN, CDR2 SYDVKM. Trimming removed 6 bases at V and 8 bases at J, with 19 bases between. This chain's CDR3 is CASRPYTGGGGYTF. DNA for the CDR3: TGTGCCAGCAGACCCTACACGGGAGGTGGGGGCTACACCTTC.

J is TRBJ2-1 and V is TRBV4-1; 10 positions match TRBD2. Trimming at V came to 4 bases and at J to 10 bases, leaving 16 bases not matched to a gene. Germline V gene lookup returns CDR1 MGHRA and CDR2 YSYEKL. The CDR3 consists of 17 residues. The CDR3 coding sequence is TGCGCCAGCAGCCTCTTCTGGAGTAGCGGGGGGTTTAAAGAGCAGTTCTTC. This gives the protein CASSLFWSSGGFKEQFF.

This clone appeared once. The rearrangement links TRBV18 to TRBJ2-1; TRBD1 matches 12 bases. V shed 6 bases and J 4 bases; nucleotides not matched to a gene: 4. The length of the CDR3 is 15 residues. Germline V lookup: CDR1 KGHSH, CDR2 LQKENI. The CDR3 here is CASSQGQGAYNEQFF. In DNA form, the CDR3 reads TGTGCCAGCTCCCAGGGACAGGGGGCGTACAATGAGCAGTTCTTC.

The chain couples TRBV28 to TRBJ1-3, with 9 bases fitting TRBD1. V dropped 8 bases and J dropped 4; count of bases not matched to a gene: 9. Germline CDR1 MDHEN, CDR2 SYDVKM. This CDR3 has 15 residues. The CDR3 sequence: CASFLTGGQGNTIYF. CDR3 DNA: TGTGCCAGCTTCCTAACAGGGGGCCAGGGAAACACCATATATTTT.

The V and J genes are TRBV10-1 and TRBJ2-3, with TRBD1 as a possible D gene (5 bases). V gave up 2 bases and J gave up 3 bases, with 21 bases separating them. There are 18 residues in the CDR3. From germline, CDR1 is WNHNN and CDR2 SYGVQD (reference sequence). Here the CDR3 reads CASSEATTRGSRTDTQYF. The CDR3 bases are TGCGCCAGCAGTGAGGCTACGACAAGGGGCTCAAGGACAGATACGCAGTATTTT.

The chain's CDR3 is CASSANSAETQYF. In nucleotides, the CDR3 is TGTGCCAGCAGTGCGAATAGCGCGGAGACCCAGTACTTC. The chain combines TRBV2 with TRBJ2-5, with a possible D match to TRBD2 (5 bases). From germline, CDR1 is SNHLY and CDR2 FYNNEI. The V end was cut by 4 bases, the J end by 5 bases, with 11 bases between. CDR3 length: 13 residues.

The rearrangement links TRBV27 to TRBJ2-1; perhaps TRBD1 as D (5 bases). The CDR3 totals 13 residues. Germline loops: CDR1 MNHEY, CDR2 SMNVEV (reference sequence). With 7 bases removed from V and 2 bases from J, the gap between germline ends came to 9 bases. The DNA for the CDR3 is TGTGCCAGCACTATAGGGGCCTACAATGAGCAGTTCTTC. Translation: CASTIGAYNEQFF.

The rearrangement links TRBV19 to TRBJ1-1; maybe TRBD1 (5 bases). Germline CDR1 is LNHDA and CDR2 is SQIVND (reference sequence). The length of the CDR3 is 13 residues. V lost 6 bases, J lost 2 bases, and 10 bases lay in between. CDR3 DNA: TGTGCCAGTAGCAGGGAAGTAAACACTGAAGCTTTCTTT. Encoded protein: CASSREVNTEAFF.

This sequence joins TRBV2 and TRBJ2-2, with D possibly TRBD2 on 6 matching bases. The germline V gene has CDR1 SNHLY and CDR2 FYNNEI. Trimming shortened V by 10 bases and J by 1 base, and 16 bases separated the two germline ends. This CDR3 region has 15 residues. CDR3 DNA sequence: TGTGCCACCCTCGGGGAAGCGGGGAACACCGGGGAGCTGTTTTTT. It yields the protein CATLGEAGNTGELFF. Using reference TRBV2 and TRBJ2-2 for the parts outside the CDR3, the full variable domain is EPEVTQTPSHQVTQMGQEVILRCVPISNHLYFYWYRQILGQKVEFLVSFYNNEISEKSEIFDDQFSVERPDGSNFTLKIRSTKLEDSAMYFCATLGEAGNTGELFFGEGSRLTVL.

The chain couples TRBV5-1 to TRBJ1-6; 9 nucleotides line up with TRBD1. The CDR3 totals 15 residues. The germline CDR1 and CDR2 sequences are SGHRS and YFSETQ. V was pared by 6 bases and J by 6 bases, with 7 bases of the junction left unmatched. The CDR3 protein is CASTPGGQGNSPLHF. In DNA form, the CDR3 reads TGCGCCAGCACTCCAGGGGGACAGGGTAATTCACCCCTCCACTTT. The whole variable domain, filled in from reference TRBV5-1 and TRBJ1-6, reads KAGVTQTPRYLIKTRGQQVTLSCSPISGHRSVSWYQQTPGQGLQFLFEYFSETQRNKGNFPGRFSGRQFSNSRSEMNVSTLELGDSALYLCASTPGGQGNSPLHFGNGTRLTVT.

CDR3 in DNA: TGTGCCTGGAGTCGCCCTGGAGGACAGGGGGCAGGGGAAAAACTGTTTTTT. Residues: CAWSRPGGQGAGEKLFF. The chain uses TRBV30 and TRBJ1-4; 11 bases line up with TRBD1. V dropped 2 bases and J dropped 8; count of bases not matched to a gene: 13. CDR1 and CDR2 from the germline V gene are GTSNPN and SVGIG (reference sequence). This CDR3 has 17 residues. The complete variable domain, with remaining parts taken from reference TRBV30 and TRBJ1-4, reads SQTIHQWPATLVQPVGSPLSLECTVEGTSNPNLYWYRQAAGRGLQLLFYSVGIGQISSEVPQNLSASRPQDRQFILSSKKLLLSDSGFYLCAWSRPGGQGAGEKLFFGSGTQLSVL.

The genes are TRBV28 and TRBJ2-5, with 7 bases lining up with TRBD2. CDR1 and CDR2 from the germline V gene are MDHEN and SYDVKM. Germline trimming cut 5 bases from V and 3 bases from J; bases unmatched to any gene: 12. The CDR3 is 16 amino acids. DNA of the CDR3: TGTGCCAGCAGTCCGTACTATCGGGGGGTGAAAGAGACCCAGTACTTC. Protein product: CASSPYYRGVKETQYF.

This clone was counted a few times. The genes are TRBV6-4 and TRBJ1-1; a weak D match, TRBD1 (6 bases). V was clipped by 4 bases and J by 1 base, with 7 bases between them. This CDR3 spans 13 amino acids. The germline V gene has CDR1 MRHNA and CDR2 SNTAGT. As DNA, the CDR3 is TGTGCCAGCAGTGTGGGACAGAACACTGAAGCTTTCTTT. Translating gives CASSVGQNTEAFF.

V usage is TRBV6-5 and J usage is TRBJ2-7, with 10 bases lining up with TRBD1. V shed 10 bases, J shed 4 bases, and the junction held 4 bases outside the gene matches. The germline V gene encodes CDR1 MNHEY and CDR2 SVGAGI. The CDR3 has 12 amino acids. In DNA form, the CDR3 reads TGTGCCACCGACAGGGGGCCTTACGAGCAGTACTTC. Amino acid sequence: CATDRGPYEQYF.

This rearrangement joins TRBV4-3 to TRBJ2-7; 7 nucleotides line up with TRBD2. In germline, CDR1 is LGHNA, CDR2 YSLEER. The CDR3 is 16 amino acids. The V and J ends lost 4 bases and 4 bases, in that order; junction bases with no gene match: 13. The chain's CDR3 is CASSPGRGAGTYEQYF. The CDR3 bases are TGCGCCAGCAGCCCAGGGCGTGGAGCGGGAACTTACGAGCAGTACTTC.

This chain connects TRBV19 to TRBJ1-1, with D possibly matching TRBD1 (6 bases). The CDR3 spans 14 residues. With 5 bases removed from V and 2 bases from J, the gap between germline ends came to 12 bases. The germline CDR1 and CDR2 sequences are LNHDA and SQIVND (reference sequence). The CDR3 sequence is CASSAGHTNTEAFF. CDR3 nucleotide sequence: TGTGCCAGTAGTGCGGGACATACCAACACTGAAGCTTTCTTT.

The V gene is TRBV2, the J gene TRBJ2-2; D possibly uses TRBD1 or TRBD2 (5 bases each). V lost 7 bases, J lost 0 bases, and 9 bases lay in between. Germline V gene data show CDR1 as SNHLY and CDR2 as FYNNEI. The CDR3 extends over 14 amino acids. As DNA, the CDR3 is TGTGCCAGCAAAGGGGACGCGAACACCGGGGAGCTGTTTTTT. Encoded protein: CASKGDANTGELFF.

The rearrangement links TRBV12-5 to TRBJ2-3; tentatively, D is TRBD1 or TRBD2 (5 bases each). CDR1 and CDR2 (germline): LGHNT, FRNRAP. This CDR3 comprises 15 residues. V was shortened by 7 bases and J by 3 bases, with 17 bases between the two germline ends. CDR3 residues: CASASVGVGTDTQYF. CDR3 sequence (DNA): TGTGCTAGTGCCTCCGTGGGGGTGGGGACAGATACGCAGTATTTT.